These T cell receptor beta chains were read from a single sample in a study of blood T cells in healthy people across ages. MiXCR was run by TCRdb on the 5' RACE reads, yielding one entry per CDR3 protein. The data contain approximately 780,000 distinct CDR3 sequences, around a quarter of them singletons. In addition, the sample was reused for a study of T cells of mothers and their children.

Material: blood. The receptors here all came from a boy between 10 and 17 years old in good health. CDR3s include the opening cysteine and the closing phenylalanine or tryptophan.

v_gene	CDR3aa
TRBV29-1	CSVGQGPRGTEAFF
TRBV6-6	CASSLGQGSANYGYTF
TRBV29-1	CSVEVGTAEQYF
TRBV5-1	CASSFDREGNIQYF
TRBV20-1	CSARGDRLNEKLFF
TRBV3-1	CASSQEGSGPYNEQFF
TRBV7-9	CASSLPPSGRENEKLFF
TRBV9	CASSVGVGGSSYEQYF
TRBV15	CATSRARGVGKSTDTQYF
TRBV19	CASSISRFPSYEQYF
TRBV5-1	CASSLEVGEICFF
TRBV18	CASSRPGLGGGTEAFF
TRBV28	CASSSPSDRYNSPLHF